The rows below give T cell receptor beta chains drawn from one sample of a study of control samples from healthy donors and cancer patients. Here immunoSEQ multiplex PCR was the method, and the copy in TCRdb shows in-frame clones only, minus some. The sample shows 100,000 or so clones, roughly nine tenths of them seen only once. Sequencing was carried out using blood. These receptors were taken from a woman in her thirties in good health. CDR3s include the opening cysteine and the closing phenylalanine or tryptophan. A D gene is named only where the DNA matches it firmly. Size is omitted from some rows. Given values are once, few, many or a class for expanded clones.

size	V	J	D	DNA	CDR3
-	TRBV3-1/TRBV3-2	TRBJ1-1	-	TGTGCCAGCAGCCAAGTTATGGCAGAGTCTGAAGCTTTCTTT	CASSQVMAESEAFF
-	TRBV28	TRBJ1-2	-	TGTGCCAGCACCCTAAGCCCCAACTATGGCTACACCTTC	CASTLSPNYGYTF
-	TRBV11-2	TRBJ1-2	-	TGTGCCAGCAGCTTAATTGGGGGGACAAACTATGGCTACACCTTC	CASSLIGGTNYGYTF
-	TRBV9	TRBJ1-2	-	TGTGCCAGCAGCCCACGGAGGGTCGGCTATGGCTACACCTTC	CASSPRRVGYGYTF
-	TRBV10-1	TRBJ1-2	-	TGCGCCAGCAGTGACGGCAGGTTGGGGGACTATGGCTACACCTTC	CASSDGRLGDYGYTF
-	TRBV12-3/TRBV12-4	TRBJ2-2	-	TGTGCCATCCTTCCGGGGAGCGGGGAGCTGTTTTTT	CAILPGSGELFF
-	TRBV27	TRBJ2-5	-	TGTGCCAGCGCAGCCAGCGGGACATTCCAAGAGACCCAGTACTTC	CASAASGTFQETQYF
-	TRBV4-2	TRBJ1-6	-	TGTGCCAGCAGCCAAGAGACAGGACGTTTCTCACCCCTCCACTTT	CASSQETGRFSPLHF
once	TRBV3-1/TRBV3-2	TRBJ1-1	-	TGTGCCAGCAGCCAAGAGGGAGGCAGCCGGACTGAAGCTTTCTTT	CASSQEGGSRTEAFF
-	TRBV4-1	TRBJ2-3	-	TGCGCCAGCAGCCAAGAAGGGTTGCAGTATACGCAGTATTTT	CASSQEGLQYTQYF